The 27 T cell receptor beta chains presented below share a single source sample, sequenced in a study of brain T cells in children with intractable seizures. Regarding time point: blood from clinic visit 5 months post-surgery; TSC patient then seizure free. Profiled with immunoSEQ multiplex PCR; TCRdb holds only in-frame clones, not every one. The sample records 340,000 or so clones, about 93% being singletons. The source material was peripheral blood, sampled around 5 months after surgery. The receptors were gathered from a boy under three years old with tuberous sclerosis and intractable seizures.

In this sample, this clone turned up once. In DNA, the CDR3 is TGTGCCAGCAGCTTAAGATACGAGCAGTACTTC. This codes for CASSLRYEQYF. The chain has TRBV13 and TRBJ2-7; D is ambiguous. Trimming cost V 2 bases and J 4 bases, with 3 bases left between them. Germline values: CDR1 PRHDT, CDR2 FYEKMQ (reference sequence). The CDR3 consists of 11 residues.

The chain couples TRBV19 to TRBJ2-7; no clear D gene. The V end lost 1 base, the J end lost 3 bases, and 10 bases lay between the germline ends. The CDR3 is 14 residues long. CDR1 LNHDA and CDR2 SQIVND come from the germline V gene (reference sequence). The CDR3 DNA reads TGTGCCAGTAGTATAGCAGTAGGTGGCTACGAGCAGTACTTC. Amino acid sequence: CASSIAVGGYEQYF.

This clone was recorded once. This chain connects TRBV4-2 to TRBJ2-5; TRBD2 is a possible D gene (5 bases). The CDR3 loop spans 13 amino acids. Deletions cut 4 bases from V and 5 bases from J, with 11 bases between. Germline lookup yields CDR1 LGHNA and CDR2 YNFKEQ. CDR3 loop: CASSPGPGETQYF. In nucleotides, the CDR3 is TGTGCCAGCAGCCCCGGCCCGGGGGAGACCCAGTACTTC.

The chain is built from TRBV7-6 and TRBJ1-3, with 11 bases that match TRBD1. The junction had 4 bases not matched to a gene; V was cut back by 3 bases and J by 0 bases. Germline CDR1 SGHVS, CDR2 FNYEAQ. The CDR3 is 17 amino acids. The DNA for the CDR3 is TGTGCCAGCAGCTTGGACGGGACAGGGGGCTCTGGAAACACCATATATTTT. Its protein product is CASSLDGTGGSGNTIYF.

The CDR3 is CATDSGRGNYGYTF. The DNA of the CDR3 is TGTGCCACCGACTCGGGGAGGGGGAACTATGGCTACACCTTC. The J gene is TRBJ1-2, the V gene TRBV15, with D maybe TRBD1 (6 bases). Germline CDR1 is LNHNV and CDR2 is YYDKDF (reference sequence). This CDR3 spans 14 amino acids. V dropped 8 bases and J dropped 2 bases, with 15 bases sitting between them.

The J gene is TRBJ1-1, the V gene TRBV19; D is ambiguous. Trimming stripped 2 bases from V and 10 bases from J, with 14 bases between. The CDR3 sequence is 13 residues long. Germline CDR1 and CDR2: LNHDA and SQIVND (reference sequence). For the CDR3, the DNA is TGTGCCAGTAGTATATTGGCATCCGGAACAGCTTTCTTT. Its protein is CASSILASGTAFF. The variable domain in full, completed from reference TRBV19 and TRBJ1-1, reads DGGITQSPKYLFRKEGQNVTLSCEQNLNHDAMYWYRQDPGQGLRLIYYSQIVNDFQKGDIAEGYSVSREKKESFPLTVTSAQKNPTAFYLCASSILASGTAFFGQGTRLTVV.

As to this clone: Distinct nucleotide sequences in the sample also encode this CDR3. This chain uses TRBV7-9 with TRBJ2-2; tentatively, D is TRBD2 (5 bases). This CDR3 comprises 13 residues. V was clipped by 5 bases and J by 6 bases, with 10 bases between them. CDR1 and CDR2 from the germline V gene are SEHNR and FQNEAQ (reference sequence). CDR3 coding DNA: TGTGCCAGCAGCCCTACCGGGGCCGGGGAGCTGTTTTTT. Translation: CASSPTGAGELFF.

This clone was observed a few times. The chain uses TRBV27 and TRBJ2-7; 11 bases are a match to TRBD2. This CDR3 spans 18 amino acids. J gave up 0 bases and V 5 bases, and 12 bases lay outside the gene matches. Germline CDR1 is MNHEY and CDR2 is SMNVEV (reference sequence). The CDR3: CASSPLTSGRRSSYEQYF. DNA for the CDR3: TGTGCCAGCAGTCCTCTAACTAGCGGGAGAAGGAGCTCCTACGAGCAGTACTTC.

V usage is TRBV6-2 or TRBV6-3 and J usage is TRBJ2-2; perhaps TRBD1 as D (6 bases). This CDR3 spans 16 amino acids. CDR1 is MNHEY, CDR2 SVGEGT, per germline. Trimming shortened V by 2 bases and J by 3 bases, and 13 bases separated the two germline ends. CDR3 sequence (DNA): TGTGCCAGCAGTTACGACACAGGGCCGGACACCGGGGAGCTGTTTTTT. It specifies CASSYDTGPDTGELFF.

The V gene is TRBV9, the J gene TRBJ1-3; TRBD1 is a possible D gene (5 bases). Germline V gives CDR1 SGDLS, CDR2 YYNGEE. The CDR3 length is 16 residues. With 0 bases removed from V and 3 bases from J, the gap between germline ends came to 13 bases. The CDR3 loop reads CASSVDPGSRGNTIYF. CDR3 nucleotide sequence: TGTGCCAGCAGCGTAGACCCAGGGAGTCGTGGAAACACCATATATTTT.

The chain joins TRBV7-3 to TRBJ2-3; 11 nucleotides agree with TRBD2. CDR1 is SGHTA, CDR2 FQGTGA, per germline. J lost 4 bases, V lost 4 bases, and 7 bases had no gene match. CDR3 length equals 16 residues. The CDR3 region has the DNA TGTGCCAGCAGCTACATAGCGGGAGGGGGTGCAGATACGCAGTATTTT. Its protein product is CASSYIAGGGADTQYF.

This clone is a singleton in its sample. The rearrangement joins TRBV30 to TRBJ1-4; no clear D gene. This CDR3 contains 13 residues. Per the germline V gene, CDR1 is GTSNPN and CDR2 is SVGIG (reference sequence). The V and J ends lost 2 bases and 3 bases respectively, with 7 bases between them. The CDR3, as DNA: TGTGCCTGGAGTATGGGAGCTAATGAAAAACTGTTTTTT. It yields the protein CAWSMGANEKLFF.

This chain uses TRBV19 with TRBJ1-5, with TRBD1 matching over 9 bases. This CDR3 spans 15 amino acids. The germline gives CDR1 LNHDA, CDR2 SQIVND (reference sequence). With 5 bases clipped from V and 3 bases from J, the junction kept 5 bases outside the gene matches. DNA of the CDR3: TGTGCCAGTAGTGGGGGGACAGGGTTCAATCAGCCCCAGCATTTT. As protein: CASSGGTGFNQPQHF.

The rearrangement joins TRBV18 to TRBJ2-7; D is perhaps TRBD2 (6 bases). CDR1 KGHSH and CDR2 LQKENI come from the germline V gene. V lost 5 bases, J lost 3 bases, and 14 bases lay in between. CDR3 length: 14 amino acids. The CDR3 bases are TGTGCCAGCTCAGCCGGGACTGAGCTCTACGAGCAGTACTTC. It encodes CASSAGTELYEQYF.

This clone was seen a single time. This CDR3 is CASNLGGNTGELFF. CDR3 DNA: TGTGCCAGTAATCTGGGGGGCAACACCGGGGAGCTGTTTTTT. V usage is TRBV2 and J usage is TRBJ2-2; perhaps D is TRBD1 or TRBD2 (6 bases each). V shed 9 bases and J shed 2 bases, with 13 bases lying between them. The CDR3 runs to 14 residues. Germline V lookup: CDR1 SNHLY, CDR2 FYNNEI.

J is TRBJ1-4 and V is TRBV7-9; no clear D gene. The germline V gene has CDR1 SEHNR and CDR2 FQNEAQ (reference sequence). V lost 1 base to trimming and J lost 0 bases, with 6 bases between them. The CDR3 spans 15 residues. This chain's CDR3 is CASSLEQATNEKLFF. The CDR3 region has the DNA TGTGCCAGCAGCTTAGAGCAGGCAACTAATGAAAAACTGTTTTTT.

The chain combines TRBV16 with TRBJ2-7; 8 bases are shared with TRBD1. CDR3 length: 16 residues. Germline V lookup: CDR1 KGHSY, CDR2 FQNENV. The V and J ends lost 4 bases and 1 base, in that order; junction bases with no gene match: 9. In nucleotides, the CDR3 is TGTGCCAGCAGCCGGAGTGGGACAGGTGTTTCCTACGAGCAGTACTTC. Translation: CASSRSGTGVSYEQYF.

The chain employs TRBV19 and TRBJ1-3, with 7 bases aligning to TRBD1. CDR3 length equals 16 residues. V lost 0 bases, J lost 5 bases, and 7 bases stayed unmatched. Germline-derived CDR1 and CDR2 are LNHDA and SQIVND (reference sequence). CDR3 sequence reads: CASSIDDRVKRNTIYF. The CDR3 DNA follows: TGTGCCAGTAGTATAGATGACAGGGTTAAGCGAAACACCATATATTTT.

This rearrangement joins TRBV7-9 to TRBJ2-7; D may be TRBD1 (6 bases). This CDR3 is built from 15 residues. Germline V gene sequence: CDR1 SEHNR, CDR2 FQNEAQ (reference sequence). Trimming removed 2 bases at V and 0 bases at J, with 11 bases between. The CDR3 nucleotides are TGTGCCAGCAGCTTACCAGGACAGCCCTCCTACGAGCAGTACTTC. This translates into CASSLPGQPSYEQYF.

The genes are TRBV6-5 and TRBJ1-1; 8 bases map to TRBD1. The CDR3 is made up of 15 amino acids. CDR1 MNHEY and CDR2 SVGAGI come from the germline V gene. Losses at the gene ends were 6 bases for V and 1 base for J; bases not matched to a gene: 7. CDR3 region: CASRRYGTGNTEAFF. CDR3 nucleotide sequence: TGTGCCAGCAGACGCTATGGGACAGGGAACACTGAAGCTTTCTTT.

CDR3 sequence reads: CASSTRGNTEAFF. CDR3 in DNA: TGTGCCAGCAGCACCCGGGGGAACACTGAAGCTTTCTTT. This chain links TRBV7-9 with TRBJ1-1; no reliable D call. Trimming removed 5 bases at V and 1 base at J, with 8 bases between. This CDR3 is built from 13 residues. Germline V lookup: CDR1 SEHNR, CDR2 FQNEAQ (reference sequence).

This chain uses TRBV6-2 or TRBV6-3 with TRBJ1-2; 9 bases match TRBD1. CDR3 size: 16 residues. Germline CDR1 reads MNHEY; CDR2 reads SVGEGT. The V gene end was trimmed by 5 bases and the J gene end by 6 bases; junction bases not matched to a gene: 13. The DNA of the CDR3 is TGTGCCAGCAGTGCCTACGGGGACAGGGAGTCTCATGGCTACACCTTC. Translating it yields CASSAYGDRESHGYTF.

The genes are TRBV9 and TRBJ2-1; D might be TRBD2 (5 bases). This CDR3 comprises 17 residues. Per germline, CDR1 SGDLS and CDR2 YYNGEE. V was shortened by 2 bases and J by 5 bases, with 20 bases between the two germline ends. As DNA, the CDR3 is TGTGCCAGCAGCGTGCTAGCTCAGCCTAGGACCGACAATGAGCAGTTCTTC. This encodes CASSVLAQPRTDNEQFF.

CDR3 residues: CASSEWTGGGHEQYF. CDR3 coding DNA: TGTGCCAGTAGTGAGTGGACAGGGGGCGGTCACGAGCAGTACTTC. The genes are TRBV19 and TRBJ2-7, with TRBD1 matching over 11 bases. The V and J ends lost 5 bases and 5 bases, in that order; junction bases with no gene match: 8. This CDR3 region has 15 residues. The germline CDR1 and CDR2 sequences are LNHDA and SQIVND (reference sequence).

The V gene is TRBV2, the J gene TRBJ2-7, with D perhaps being TRBD1 or TRBD2 (5 bases each). The length of the CDR3 is 12 residues. Germline V gene sequence: CDR1 SNHLY, CDR2 FYNNEI. Trimming shortened V by 6 bases and J by 6 bases, and 12 bases separated the two germline ends. The CDR3 nucleotides are TGTGCCAGCAGGCCGGGGCCCATCGAGCAGTACTTC. Protein sequence: CASRPGPIEQYF. Filled out from reference TRBV2 and TRBJ2-7, the complete variable domain reads EPEVTQTPSHQVTQMGQEVILRCVPISNHLYFYWYRQILGQKVEFLVSFYNNEISEKSEIFDDQFSVERPDGSNFTLKIRSTKLEDSAMYFCASRPGPIEQYFGPGTRLTVT.

J is TRBJ2-1 and V is TRBV10-3; unclear D gene. The ends were cut back, 6 bases at V and 0 bases at J, with 12 bases in the middle. The CDR3 consists of 15 residues. Looked up from germline, CDR1 is ENHRY and CDR2 is SYGVKD. The CDR3 sequence is CAIRGRRYSYNEQFF. CDR3 in DNA: TGTGCCATCAGGGGCAGGCGGTACTCCTACAATGAGCAGTTCTTC.

The CDR3 DNA is TGTGCCAGCAGTGATCTGTGGACGGTGATGAACACTGAAGCTTTCTTT. Translating gives CASSDLWTVMNTEAFF. This rearrangement joins TRBV7-9 to TRBJ1-1; D gene unclear. The V gene's germline CDR1 is SEHNR and CDR2 FQNEAQ (reference sequence). This CDR3 has 16 amino acids. V lost 6 bases to trimming and J lost 0 bases, with 17 bases between them.